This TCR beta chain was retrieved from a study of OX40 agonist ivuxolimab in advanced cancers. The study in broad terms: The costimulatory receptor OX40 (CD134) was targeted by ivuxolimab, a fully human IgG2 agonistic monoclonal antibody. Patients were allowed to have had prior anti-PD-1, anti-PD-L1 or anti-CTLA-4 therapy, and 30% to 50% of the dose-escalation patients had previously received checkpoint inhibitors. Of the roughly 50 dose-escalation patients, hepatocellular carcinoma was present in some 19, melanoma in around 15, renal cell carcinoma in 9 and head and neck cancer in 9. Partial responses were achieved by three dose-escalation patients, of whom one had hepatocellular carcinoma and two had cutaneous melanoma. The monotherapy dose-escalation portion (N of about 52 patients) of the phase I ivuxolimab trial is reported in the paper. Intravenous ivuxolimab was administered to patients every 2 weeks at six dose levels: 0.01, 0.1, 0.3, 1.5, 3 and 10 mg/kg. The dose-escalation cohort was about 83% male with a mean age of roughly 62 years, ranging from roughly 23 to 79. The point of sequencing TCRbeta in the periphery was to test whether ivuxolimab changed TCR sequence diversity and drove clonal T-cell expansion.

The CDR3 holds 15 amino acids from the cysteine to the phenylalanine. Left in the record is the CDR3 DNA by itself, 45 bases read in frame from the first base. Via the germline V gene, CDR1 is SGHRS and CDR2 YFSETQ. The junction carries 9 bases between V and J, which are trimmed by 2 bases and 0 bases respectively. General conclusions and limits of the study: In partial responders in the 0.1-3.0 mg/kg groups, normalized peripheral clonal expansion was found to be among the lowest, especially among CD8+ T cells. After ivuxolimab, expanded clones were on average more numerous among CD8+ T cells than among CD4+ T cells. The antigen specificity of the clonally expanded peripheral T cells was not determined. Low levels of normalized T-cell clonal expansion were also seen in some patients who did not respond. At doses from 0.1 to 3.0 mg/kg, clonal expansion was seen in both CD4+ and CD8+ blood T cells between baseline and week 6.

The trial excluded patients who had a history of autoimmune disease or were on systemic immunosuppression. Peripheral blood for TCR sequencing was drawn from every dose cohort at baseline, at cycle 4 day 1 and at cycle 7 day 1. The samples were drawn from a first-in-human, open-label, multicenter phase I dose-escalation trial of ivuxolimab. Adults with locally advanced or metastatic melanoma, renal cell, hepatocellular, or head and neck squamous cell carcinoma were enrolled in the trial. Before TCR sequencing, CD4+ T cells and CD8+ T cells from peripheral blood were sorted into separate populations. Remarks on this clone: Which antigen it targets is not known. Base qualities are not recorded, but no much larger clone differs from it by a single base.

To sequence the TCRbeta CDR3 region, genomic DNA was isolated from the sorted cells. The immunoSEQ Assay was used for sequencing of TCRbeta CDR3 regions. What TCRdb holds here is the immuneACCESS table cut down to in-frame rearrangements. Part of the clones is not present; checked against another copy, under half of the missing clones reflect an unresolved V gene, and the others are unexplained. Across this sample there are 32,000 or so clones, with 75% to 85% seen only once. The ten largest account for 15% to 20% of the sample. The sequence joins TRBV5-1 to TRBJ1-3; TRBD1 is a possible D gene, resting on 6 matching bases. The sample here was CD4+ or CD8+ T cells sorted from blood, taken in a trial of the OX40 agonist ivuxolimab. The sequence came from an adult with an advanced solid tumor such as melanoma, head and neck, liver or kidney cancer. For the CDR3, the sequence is CASSFGTSSGNTIYF. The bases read TGCGCCAGCAGCTTCGGGACATCCTCTGGAAACACCATATATTTT.